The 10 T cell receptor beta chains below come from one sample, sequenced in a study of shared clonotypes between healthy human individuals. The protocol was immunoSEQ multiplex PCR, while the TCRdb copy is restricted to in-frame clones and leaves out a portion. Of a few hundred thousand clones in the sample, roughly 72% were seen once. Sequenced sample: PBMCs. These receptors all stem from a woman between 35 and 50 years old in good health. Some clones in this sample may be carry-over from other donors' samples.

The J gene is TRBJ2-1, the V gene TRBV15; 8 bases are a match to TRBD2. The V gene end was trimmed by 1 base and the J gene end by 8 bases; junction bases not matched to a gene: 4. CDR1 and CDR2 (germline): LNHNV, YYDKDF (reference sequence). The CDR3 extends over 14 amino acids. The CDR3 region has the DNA TGTGCCACCAGCAGAGCGGGAGGGCGTGATGAGCAGTTCTTC. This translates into CATSRAGGRDEQFF.

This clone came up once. CDR3 protein: CASSPMRTSVTAGELFF. The DNA of the CDR3 is TGTGCCAGCAGCCCGATGAGGACTAGCGTTACGGCCGGGGAGCTGTTTTTT. The chain recombines TRBV7-9 with TRBJ2-2; 9 positions match TRBD2. V gave up 5 bases and J gave up 6 bases; unmatched junction bases: 13. There are 17 residues in the CDR3. Per germline, CDR1 SEHNR and CDR2 FQNEAQ (reference sequence).

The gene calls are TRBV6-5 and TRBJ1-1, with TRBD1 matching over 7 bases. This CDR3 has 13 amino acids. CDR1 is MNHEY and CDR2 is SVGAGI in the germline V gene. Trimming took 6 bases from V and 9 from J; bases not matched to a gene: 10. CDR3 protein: CASRRNRDSQAFF. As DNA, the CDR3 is TGTGCCAGCAGACGCAACAGGGACAGTCAAGCTTTCTTT.

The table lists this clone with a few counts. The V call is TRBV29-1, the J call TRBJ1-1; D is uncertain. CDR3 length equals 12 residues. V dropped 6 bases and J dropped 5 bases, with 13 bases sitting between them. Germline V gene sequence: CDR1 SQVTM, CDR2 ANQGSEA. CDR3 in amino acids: CSVEGAGTEAFF. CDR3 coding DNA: TGCAGCGTGGAGGGTGCGGGGACTGAAGCTTTCTTT.

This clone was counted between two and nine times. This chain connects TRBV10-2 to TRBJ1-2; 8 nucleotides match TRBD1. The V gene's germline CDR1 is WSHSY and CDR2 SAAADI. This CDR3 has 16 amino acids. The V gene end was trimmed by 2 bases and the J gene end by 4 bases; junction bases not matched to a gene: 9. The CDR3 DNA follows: TGCGCCAGCAGTGAGGGGTGGCAGGGGGCAATCTATGGCTACACCTTC. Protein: CASSEGWQGAIYGYTF.

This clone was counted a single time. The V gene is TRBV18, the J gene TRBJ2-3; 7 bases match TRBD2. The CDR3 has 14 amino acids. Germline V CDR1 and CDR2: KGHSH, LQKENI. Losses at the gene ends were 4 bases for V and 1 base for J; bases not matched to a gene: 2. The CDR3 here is CASSRLAGTDTQYF. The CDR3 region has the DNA TGTGCCAGCTCACGTCTAGCGGGCACAGATACGCAGTATTTT.

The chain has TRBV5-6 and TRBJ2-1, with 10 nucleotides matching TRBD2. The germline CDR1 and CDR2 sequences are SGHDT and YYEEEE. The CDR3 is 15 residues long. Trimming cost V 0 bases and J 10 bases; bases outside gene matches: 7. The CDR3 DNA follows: TGTGCCAGCAGCTTGGCCAGCGGGAGGGCCGGGGAGCAGTTCTTC. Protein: CASSLASGRAGEQFF.

The CDR3 nucleotides read TGTGCCATCAGAGCCTCTAGATCCTACGAGCAGTACTTC. It codes for CAIRASRSYEQYF. This chain uses TRBV10-3 with TRBJ2-7, with D unresolved. The CDR3 length is 13 residues. The germline CDR1 and CDR2 sequences are ENHRY and SYGVKD. V was shortened by 6 bases and J by 1 base, with 10 bases between the two germline ends.

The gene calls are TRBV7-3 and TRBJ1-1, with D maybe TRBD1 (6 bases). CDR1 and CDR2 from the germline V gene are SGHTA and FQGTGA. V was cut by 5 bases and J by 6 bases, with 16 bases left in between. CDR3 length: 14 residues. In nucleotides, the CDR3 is TGTGCCAGCAGCCAACAGGGCCTTATGCCTGAAGCTTTCTTT. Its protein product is CASSQQGLMPEAFF.

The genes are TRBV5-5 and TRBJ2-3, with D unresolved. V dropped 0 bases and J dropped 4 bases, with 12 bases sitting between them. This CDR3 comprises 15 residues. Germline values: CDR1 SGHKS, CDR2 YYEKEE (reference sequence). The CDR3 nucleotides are TGTGCCAGCAGCTTGGACGGAAACTGGGCAGATACGCAGTATTTT. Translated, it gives CASSLDGNWADTQYF.